What follows are 4 T cell receptor beta chains derived from one specimen sequenced in a study of brain T cells in children with intractable seizures. Assay used: immunoSEQ multiplex PCR; TCRdb lists only in-frame clones, some missing. The sample has about 76,000 clones; 85% to 95% are singletons. The sequencing used peripheral blood, collected at surgery. The receptors shown here come from a boy younger than two with tuberous sclerosis and intractable seizures.

V is TRBV27 and J is TRBJ2-7; D ambiguous. The V end lost 2 bases, the J end lost 0 bases, and 14 bases lay between the germline ends. Germline-derived CDR1 and CDR2 are MNHEY and SMNVEV (reference sequence). The CDR3 length is 16 residues. The CDR3 loop is CASSLGPTPSSYEQYF. The CDR3 DNA sequence: TGTGCCAGCAGTTTAGGCCCCACACCTTCCTCCTACGAGCAGTACTTC.

This clone was detected only a few times. The rearrangement links TRBV13 to TRBJ2-6, with unresolved D. Germline CDR1 PRHDT, CDR2 FYEKMQ (reference sequence). V gave up 2 bases and J gave up 2 bases, with 7 bases separating them. The CDR3 runs 15 residues. CDR3 in amino acids: CASSLWVTGANVLTF. The DNA of the CDR3 is TGTGCCAGCAGCTTATGGGTCACTGGGGCCAACGTCCTGACTTTC.

V usage is TRBV10-2 and J usage is TRBJ2-7; 13 nucleotides line up with TRBD2. The CDR3 extends over 16 amino acids. CDR1 WSHSY and CDR2 SAAADI come from the germline V gene. V was clipped by 3 bases and J by 4 bases; unmatched bases: 6. CDR3 nucleotides: TGCGCCAGCAGTGACCCGACTAGCGGGAGGTTTTACGAGCAGTACTTC. Protein: CASSDPTSGRFYEQYF.

The CDR3 protein is CASSLAALSLSTDTQYF. The DNA of the CDR3 is TGCGCCAGCAGCTTGGCCGCGCTTTCCCTTAGCACAGATACGCAGTATTTT. The genes are TRBV5-1 and TRBJ2-3; D uncertain. Trimming stripped 0 bases from V and 0 bases from J, with 14 bases between. This CDR3 is 17 amino acids long. Germline lookup yields CDR1 SGHRS and CDR2 YFSETQ.